This T cell receptor (beta chain) was retrieved from a study of early T cells in non-severe SARS-CoV-2 infection (dated by TCRdb to the early 2020s). For context, the study as a whole: Bulk RNA from unsorted whole blood was used for TCR sequencing, so alpha and beta chains could not be paired. On the study overall, not on this receptor specifically: Matching against VDJdb was skewed toward anti-spike CD8 responses, likely underestimated virus-specific expansions, and missed private and CD4 specificities.

A case-control design nested within a healthcare worker cohort in London, UK, was used, with weekly nasopharyngeal swab PCR tests and blood sampling performed. Healthcare workers were enrolled in the week of the UK lockdown, from 23 to 31 March 2020, and were followed every week for up to 16 weeks. This clonotype was seen at least ten times. Its antigen target is currently unknown. Base qualities were left out, and no much larger clone turns up one base away. Libraries were made using 5' RACE. The sequencer listed for this sample is NextSeq 500. Unique molecular identifiers were attached to individual cDNA molecules in the TCR library protocol so that sequencing error and PCR bias could be corrected. Sequencing covered both TCR alpha and beta chains, and within each sample the abundances of alpha and beta sequences were tightly co-correlated. For the original study's pipeline: V gene, J gene and CDR3 annotation of TCR sequences was performed with Decombinator V4. TCRs were defined as expanded if a significant change between any two time points was detected under a Poisson model with p below 0.0001. TCR abundances were normalised to the total number of TCRs sequenced per sample and were expressed as counts per million. VDJdb, accessed 1 November 2021, was searched for CMV, EBV and SARS-CoV-2 annotated TCRs, with TCRs annotated for multiple antigens excluded. Through fastp at Q25 and MiXCR, TCRdb rebuilt clones from the public reads, retaining in-frame beta chains. Each entry is one CDR3 protein sequence, shown with its most common DNA and genes. V and J calls and clone size were set by TCRdb, not the authors. For this sample the table gives tens of thousands of distinct CDR3 sequences, of which 9.5% to 15% were detected only once. 1.1% of the sample is taken by the ten largest.

The sequenced sample consisted of whole blood. This TCR was recovered from an adult who was a healthcare worker with PCR-confirmed SARS-CoV-2 infection or an uninfected control (not recorded which).

The nucleotide sequence is TGTGCCAGCAGCTTGGACGTCGGAGAGACCCAGTACTTC. It translates as CASSLDVGETQYF. Recombination connected TRBV5-5 to TRBJ2-5; the D segment cannot be called with confidence. Cut back by 0 bases and 4 bases, the V and J ends lie 7 bases apart. The germline V gene (reference sequence) supplies CDR1 SGHKS and CDR2 YYEKEE. From its cysteine to its phenylalanine, the CDR3 spans 13 amino acids. This entry keeps only the CDR3 DNA: 39 bases, framed from base 1.